The source of this T cell receptor beta chain is a study of CD8+ T cells in alopecia areata. The CDR3 is made up of 16 amino acids. Germline-derived CDR1 and CDR2 are SGHRS and YFSETQ. The germline V and J ends were trimmed by 0 bases and 2 bases, with 13 bases remaining between them. Treatment: oral pan-JAK inhibitor, 5-10 mg twice daily. cDNA reverse transcribed from extracted RNA served as the sequencing template. Assay used: immunoSEQ multiplex PCR; TCRdb lists only in-frame clones, some missing. The sample contains about 270,000 clones, 45% to 70% of which appear only once. This TCR derives from a human donor with alopecia areata. The chain is built from TRBV5-1 and TRBJ2-3, with D possibly matching TRBD1 (6 bases). The specimen was CD4+ T cells sorted from blood, collected at approximately week 51, from a patient treated with tofacitinib. The chain's CDR3 is CASSLGMRGNTDTQYF. The CDR3 region has the DNA TGCGCCAGCAGCTTGGGTATGAGGGGGAACACAGATACGCAGTATTTT.